Listed below are T cell receptor beta chains from one sample, sequenced in a study of control samples from healthy donors and cancer patients. Assay used: immunoSEQ multiplex PCR; TCRdb lists only in-frame clones, some missing. The data show some 100,000 clones, roughly 91% seen once. The sample taken for sequencing was blood. The receptors shown here come from a man younger than 45 in good health. CDR3s include the opening cysteine and the closing phenylalanine or tryptophan. The D gene is left open where the match is weak. Rows give clone size only sometimes, using once, few, many, or a class for an expanded clone.

clone_size	v_call	j_call	d_call	cdr3_nt	cdr3_aa
once	TRBV6-6	TRBJ2-2	TRBD1	TGTGCCAGCAACCGACAGGGGACCACCGGGGAGCTGTTTTTT	CASNRQGTTGELFF
once	TRBV11-3	TRBJ2-2	.	TGTGCCAGCAGCCTGATGAACACCGGGGAGCTGTTTTTT	CASSLMNTGELFF
.	TRBV6-4	TRBJ2-3	.	TGTGCCAGCAGCGCCGTGAAGGGAGCAGATACGCAGTATTTT	CASSAVKGADTQYF
.	TRBV7-9	TRBJ2-4	.	TGTGCCAGCAGCCACCGATGGGGGGAAAACATTCAGTACTTC	CASSHRWGENIQYF
.	TRBV6-5	TRBJ1-6	.	TGTGCCAGCAGTCGCGAGTATAATTCACCCCTCCACTTT	CASSREYNSPLHF
.	TRBV4-2	TRBJ2-3	TRBD2	TGTGCCAGCAGCCAAGGGACTAGCGCAGATACGCAGTATTTT	CASSQGTSADTQYF
.	TRBV19	TRBJ1-6	.	TGTGCCAGTTCCGAATATAATTCACCCCTCCACTTT	CASSEYNSPLHF
.	TRBV5-1	TRBJ2-6	.	TGCGCCAGCAGCTTGGGGGGTACTGGGGCCAACGTCCTGACTTTC	CASSLGGTGANVLTF
once	TRBV5-1	TRBJ1-2	.	TGCGCCAGCAGCTTGGGGGCAGGGTATGGCTACACCTTC	CASSLGAGYGYTF
once	TRBV7-9	TRBJ1-5	.	TGTGCCAGCAGCTACCCGGGACAGCCCCAGCATTTT	CASSYPGQPQHF
.	TRBV2	TRBJ1-2	TRBD1	TGTGCCAGCAGTCCCGGGACAGAAGGTTTCTATGGCTACACCTTC	CASSPGTEGFYGYTF
.	TRBV25-1	TRBJ2-7	.	TGTGCCAGCAGTTTACCGGGGGGGACAGGGTCTCCGTACGAGCAGTACTTC	CASSLPGGTGSPYEQYF
once	TRBV10-3	TRBJ2-3	.	TGTGCCATCAGTGACGCAGGGGGGGGTGCAGATACGCAGTATTTT	CAISDAGGGADTQYF
.	TRBV7-9	TRBJ2-4	.	TGTGCCAGCAGCCCCTCATTGGGGGGGGCGACGGGTCCTAACATTCAGTACTTC	CASSPSLGGATGPNIQYF
.	TRBV27	TRBJ1-1	.	TGTGCCAGCAGATACCATGGAACGGAAGAGGCTTTCTTT	CASRYHGTEEAFF
.	TRBV2	TRBJ1-4	.	TGTGCCAGCAGTGAAGCGCTGGGAGGTTTTAATGAAAAACTGTTTTTT	CASSEALGGFNEKLFF
.	TRBV9	TRBJ2-5	.	TGTGCCAGCAGCTCCAGGGGGAGGGCGGAGACCCAGTACTTC	CASSSRGRAETQYF
.	TRBV6-2/TRBV6-3	TRBJ2-5	.	TGTGCCAGCAGTTACTGGGGGGAGGCCTCCCGGGAGACCCAGTACTTC	CASSYWGEASRETQYF
.	TRBV7-2	TRBJ2-7	.	TGTGCCAGCAGCTTAGGAGTAGGTCGGGAGCAGTACTTC	CASSLGVGREQYF
.	TRBV5-1	TRBJ2-1	TRBD2	TGCGCCAGCAGCCGGGGACTAGTAGACTACAATGAGCAGTTCTTC	CASSRGLVDYNEQFF
.	TRBV29-1	TRBJ1-4	.	TGCAGCGCTCAGACCGACTCCAATGAAAAACTGTTTTTT	CSAQTDSNEKLFF
.	TRBV5-4	TRBJ2-7	TRBD1	TGTGCCAGCAGCTTGGAGCAGGGGGCCTACGAGCAGTACTTC	CASSLEQGAYEQYF
.	TRBV19	TRBJ2-3	.	TGTGCCATCTCCCCGTCCAGGAGTACATCAGGCACAGATACGCAGTATTTT	CAISPSRSTSGTDTQYF
.	TRBV19	TRBJ1-5	.	TGTGCCAGTAGTATAGATCTTCAAGGGCAGCCCCAGCATTTT	CASSIDLQGQPQHF
.	TRBV4-1	TRBJ1-5	TRBD1	TGCGCCAGCAGCCGGACACCTTGGACAGGGGGTGTTCAGCCCCAGCATTTT	CASSRTPWTGGVQPQHF
.	TRBV27	TRBJ1-1	.	TGTGCCACCAAACCCGGGGGGAGCACTGAAGCTTTCTTT	CATKPGGSTEAFF
.	TRBV5-1	TRBJ1-4	TRBD1	TGCGCCAGCAGCATACTCGGGACAGGCCATGAAAAACTGTTTTTT	CASSILGTGHEKLFF
.	TRBV7-2	TRBJ1-1	.	TGTGCCAGCAGCCCACACCTGAACACTGAAGCTTTCTTT	CASSPHLNTEAFF
.	TRBV28	TRBJ2-7	TRBD1	TGTGCCAGCAGCAAACCGGGACAGACCTACGAGCAGTACTTC	CASSKPGQTYEQYF
.	TRBV19	TRBJ1-5	TRBD1	TGTGCCAGTAGAAACCTAGGGGGCGGCAATCAGCCCCAGCATTTT	CASRNLGGGNQPQHF
.	TRBV11-2	TRBJ1-3	.	TGTGCCAGCAGTGTGGCACTCTTAAACACCATATATTTT	CASSVALLNTIYF
.	TRBV6-4	TRBJ1-3	.	TGTGCCAGCCCCTCAGGAGATGACTCTGGAAACACCATATATTTT	CASPSGDDSGNTIYF
.	TRBV11-2	TRBJ2-1	.	TGTGCCAGCAGCGCGGCGGTTAACAATGAGCAGTTCTTC	CASSAAVNNEQFF
.	TRBV19	TRBJ2-2	.	TGTGCCAGTAACCTGGGGGGCGGGAGGAACACCGGGGAGCTGTTTTTT	CASNLGGGRNTGELFF
.	TRBV30	TRBJ2-5	TRBD2	TGTGCCTGGAGTGTACCTAGCGGGATCGGCGAGACCCAGTACTTC	CAWSVPSGIGETQYF
few	TRBV7-2	TRBJ2-2	TRBD2	TGTGCCAGCAGCTTAGCGAGCGGGAGGGGGGGCACCGGGGAGCTGTTTTTT	CASSLASGRGGTGELFF
.	TRBV5-1	TRBJ2-1	.	TGCGCCAGCAGCACTAGTCCAGGGGAGCAGTTCTTC	CASSTSPGEQFF
.	TRBV5-6	TRBJ1-2	.	TGTGCCAGCAGCTTGGAGATCGTGAACGGCTACACCTTC	CASSLEIVNGYTF
.	TRBV7-2	TRBJ2-1	.	TGTGCCAGCAGAAGGGGCGGAAACAATGAGCAGTTCTTC	CASRRGGNNEQFF
once	TRBV14	TRBJ2-3	.	TGTGCCAGCAGCCACCTTGGACTCCCAGATACGCAGTATTTT	CASSHLGLPDTQYF
once	TRBV27	TRBJ1-5	.	TGTGCCACCGGGCGAAGGGAGAATCAGCCCCAGCATTTT	CATGRRENQPQHF
.	TRBV7-9	TRBJ2-1	TRBD2	TGTGCCAGCAGCTTATTCCCGGGGGGGCTCAATGAGCAGTTCTTC	CASSLFPGGLNEQFF
.	TRBV18	TRBJ2-4	TRBD2	TGTGCCAGCTCACCACCTCAGCGGGGAGCCAAAAACATTCAGTACTTC	CASSPPQRGAKNIQYF
.	TRBV5-1	TRBJ2-1	TRBD2	TGCGCCAGTCACCCGGGACTAGCGGTCAATGAGCAGTTCTTC	CASHPGLAVNEQFF
.	TRBV21-1	TRBJ2-7	.	TGTGCCAGCAGCTGGCTCGCGAGCAGCCACGCCTACGAGCAGTACTTC	CASSWLASSHAYEQYF
.	TRBV12-3/TRBV12-4	TRBJ1-1	TRBD1	TGTGCCAGCGGAAGGGGGCTCACCGAAGCTTTCTTT	CASGRGLTEAFF
.	TRBV19	TRBJ2-1	TRBD2	TGTGCCAGTAGTATAGGAGGGACTAGAGTAGGTGGGGTTAACAATGAGCAGTTCTTC	CASSIGGTRVGGVNNEQFF
.	TRBV28	TRBJ2-3	.	TGTGCCAGCAGACAGGGCAGAGATACGCAGTATTTT	CASRQGRDTQYF
.	TRBV7-3	TRBJ2-1	.	TGTGCCAGCAGCCCGAAGGAAGACAATGAGCAGTTCTTC	CASSPKEDNEQFF
.	TRBV28	TRBJ2-2	.	TGTGCCAGCAGTCCCTATGGATGGTATGGCACCGGGGAGCTGTTTTTT	CASSPYGWYGTGELFF
once	TRBV29-1	TRBJ1-2	.	TGCAGCGTTGAACGGGGCAGAGGGCTGGGTGGCTACACCTTC	CSVERGRGLGGYTF